This is a list of T cell receptor beta chains from one sample in a study of radiation and T cells in renal cell carcinoma. Clones were read by immunoSEQ multiplex PCR, and TCRdb kept only the in-frame ones, dropping some. The top ten hold approximately 18% of the sample, which has roughly 14,000 clones, 62% seen once. This sample comprised tumor tissue, obtained from a patient whose treatment was nephrectomy without radiotherapy. The receptors were sampled from a man aged 55-75 years with renal cell carcinoma. Each CDR3 is given with its conserved first and last residue. The D gene is left open where the match is weak. Size is stated for part of the rows, as once, few or many counts, or as a class when the clone is expanded.

d_call: .; clone_size: .; j_call: TRBJ1-2; v_call: TRBV14; cdr3_nt: TGTGCCAGCAGCCTGGGTTATCGCTATGGCTACACCTTC; cdr3_aa: CASSLGYRYGYTF
d_call: TRBD2; clone_size: .; j_call: TRBJ2-1; v_call: TRBV10-3; cdr3_nt: TGTGCCATCAGCGAGCGGGAGTTCTCCTACAATGAGCAGTTCTTC; cdr3_aa: CAISEREFSYNEQFF
d_call: .; clone_size: .; j_call: TRBJ1-1; v_call: TRBV5-1; cdr3_nt: TGCGCCAGCGTCGGCGCAGGGATGAACACTGAAGCTTTCTTT; cdr3_aa: CASVGAGMNTEAFF
d_call: TRBD2; clone_size: .; j_call: TRBJ2-3; v_call: TRBV6-1; cdr3_nt: TGTGCCAGCAGTGGAGTAGCGGGACTAGCGGGGAGAAGGGATACGCAGTATTTT; cdr3_aa: CASSGVAGLAGRRDTQYF
d_call: TRBD1; clone_size: .; j_call: TRBJ2-7; v_call: TRBV7-2; cdr3_nt: TGTGCCAGCAGCTTTGGGACAGGGTACTACGAGCAGTACTTC; cdr3_aa: CASSFGTGYYEQYF
d_call: TRBD2; clone_size: .; j_call: TRBJ2-6; v_call: TRBV7-9; cdr3_nt: TGTGCCAGCAGCCAGAGCGGGAGAGGTGGGGCCAACGTCCTGACTTTC; cdr3_aa: CASSQSGRGGANVLTF
d_call: .; clone_size: .; j_call: TRBJ2-1; v_call: TRBV11-1; cdr3_nt: TGTGCCAGCAGCCTGTCGCTTTTGGGTGAGCAGTTCTTC; cdr3_aa: CASSLSLLGEQFF
d_call: .; clone_size: few; j_call: TRBJ1-2; v_call: TRBV10-3; cdr3_nt: TGTGCCATCAGTCCCCAGGGTTGGGGCTACACCTTC; cdr3_aa: CAISPQGWGYTF
d_call: .; clone_size: once; j_call: TRBJ1-1; v_call: TRBV14; cdr3_nt: TGTGCCAGCAGCTCCTTTGGGACGGTTACTGAAGCTTTCTTT; cdr3_aa: CASSSFGTVTEAFF
d_call: .; clone_size: .; j_call: TRBJ2-5; v_call: TRBV6-6; cdr3_nt: TGTGCCAGCAGATATTCGGGCCCTCCGGAGACCCAGTACTTC; cdr3_aa: CASRYSGPPETQYF
d_call: .; clone_size: few; j_call: TRBJ2-1; v_call: TRBV14; cdr3_nt: TGTGCCAGCAGCCGGTTGGGGGGAGATCACAATGAGCAGTTCTTC; cdr3_aa: CASSRLGGDHNEQFF
d_call: TRBD2; clone_size: .; j_call: TRBJ2-5; v_call: TRBV9; cdr3_nt: TGTGCCAGCAGCCCCGGGGGAGCGGGGGGAGGGGAGACCCAGTACTTC; cdr3_aa: CASSPGGAGGGETQYF
d_call: TRBD1; clone_size: .; j_call: TRBJ1-5; v_call: TRBV19; cdr3_nt: TGTGCCAGTAGTGTCAGGGGGAGGACGGGCAATCAGCCCCAGCATTTT; cdr3_aa: CASSVRGRTGNQPQHF
d_call: .; clone_size: .; j_call: TRBJ1-1; v_call: TRBV28; cdr3_nt: TGTGCCAGCAGTTTTGGTACGGCTTTCTTT; cdr3_aa: CASSFGTAFF
d_call: TRBD1; clone_size: few; j_call: TRBJ2-7; v_call: TRBV25-1; cdr3_nt: TGTGCCAGTGCCGGGACAGGGGGCCAAGGCTTCTACGAGCAGTACTTC; cdr3_aa: CASAGTGGQGFYEQYF
d_call: .; clone_size: .; j_call: TRBJ1-2; v_call: TRBV10-2; cdr3_nt: TGCGCCAGCAGTGATAAGGTTGGGGGATGGGGCTATGGCTACACCTTC; cdr3_aa: CASSDKVGGWGYGYTF
d_call: .; clone_size: once; j_call: TRBJ1-1; v_call: TRBV6-6; cdr3_nt: TGTGCCAGCAGCCCCCCCAGAAGACAGCAGAACACTGAAGCTTTCTTT; cdr3_aa: CASSPPRRQQNTEAFF
d_call: .; clone_size: .; j_call: TRBJ1-2; v_call: TRBV15; cdr3_nt: TGTGCCACCAGCAGAGATAGGACAGCTCAGTATGGCTACACCTTC; cdr3_aa: CATSRDRTAQYGYTF
d_call: .; clone_size: medium-sized; j_call: TRBJ1-5; v_call: TRBV28; cdr3_nt: TGTGCCAGCAGTCAAGCGGCTGATCGGGGCAATCAGCCCCAGCATTTT; cdr3_aa: CASSQAADRGNQPQHF
d_call: .; clone_size: .; j_call: TRBJ1-1; v_call: TRBV7-9; cdr3_nt: TGTGCCAGCAGCTTTTGGGACATATACACTGAAGCTTTCTTT; cdr3_aa: CASSFWDIYTEAFF
d_call: TRBD2; clone_size: .; j_call: TRBJ2-1; v_call: TRBV10-3; cdr3_nt: TGTGCCATCAACCCGGGGGGCTCCTACAATGAGCAGTTCTTC; cdr3_aa: CAINPGGSYNEQFF
d_call: .; clone_size: medium-sized; j_call: TRBJ2-7; v_call: TRBV4-3; cdr3_nt: TGCGCCAGCAGCCAAGATTCTAGTCCCTCCTACGAGCAGTACTTC; cdr3_aa: CASSQDSSPSYEQYF
d_call: .; clone_size: .; j_call: TRBJ2-5; v_call: TRBV10-3; cdr3_nt: TGTGCCATCAGTGAGTCAGGCGCTAGCGATCACGACGAGACCCAGTACTTC; cdr3_aa: CAISESGASDHDETQYF